This T cell receptor beta chain was identified in a study of spatial heterogeneity in lung cancer. This clonotype was seen repeatedly, ten times or more. CDR3 length: 16 amino acids. Germline V gene data show CDR1 as SEHNR and CDR2 as FQNEAQ (reference sequence). V lost 4 bases, J lost 0 bases, and 4 bases stayed unmatched. Unique molecular identifiers tagged every individual TCR cDNA molecule. Using its own MiXCR run on the 5' RACE reads, TCRdb lists one record per CDR3 protein. The sample gives around 87,000 distinct CDR3 sequences, 10% to 15% of which show up once; 35% to 45% is in the top ten. Noted time point: sample taken at primary tumor resection. The sequenced material consisted of unsorted whole RNA from tumor, nontumor lung or frozen PBMC.

This TCR was sampled from a male donor with early-stage non-small cell lung cancer. Sequenced here: PBMCs, sampled at surgery. The chain couples TRBV7-9 to TRBJ2-7; 12 bases line up with TRBD1. CDR3 DNA: TGTGCCAGCAGCTACGGGACAGGGGGCTCCTCCTACGAGCAGTACTTC. Protein product: CASSYGTGGSSYEQYF.